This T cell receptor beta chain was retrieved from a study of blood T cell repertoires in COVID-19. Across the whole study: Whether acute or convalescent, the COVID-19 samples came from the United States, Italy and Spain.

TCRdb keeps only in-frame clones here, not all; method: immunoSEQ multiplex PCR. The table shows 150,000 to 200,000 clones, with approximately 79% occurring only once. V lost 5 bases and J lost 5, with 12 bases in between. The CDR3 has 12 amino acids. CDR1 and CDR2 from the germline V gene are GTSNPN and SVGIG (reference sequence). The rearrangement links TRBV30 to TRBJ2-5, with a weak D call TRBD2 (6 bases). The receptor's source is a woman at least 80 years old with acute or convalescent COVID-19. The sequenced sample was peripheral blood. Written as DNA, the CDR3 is TGTGCCTGGGGGGACTTGGGGGAGACCCAGTACTTC. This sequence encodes CAWGDLGETQYF.